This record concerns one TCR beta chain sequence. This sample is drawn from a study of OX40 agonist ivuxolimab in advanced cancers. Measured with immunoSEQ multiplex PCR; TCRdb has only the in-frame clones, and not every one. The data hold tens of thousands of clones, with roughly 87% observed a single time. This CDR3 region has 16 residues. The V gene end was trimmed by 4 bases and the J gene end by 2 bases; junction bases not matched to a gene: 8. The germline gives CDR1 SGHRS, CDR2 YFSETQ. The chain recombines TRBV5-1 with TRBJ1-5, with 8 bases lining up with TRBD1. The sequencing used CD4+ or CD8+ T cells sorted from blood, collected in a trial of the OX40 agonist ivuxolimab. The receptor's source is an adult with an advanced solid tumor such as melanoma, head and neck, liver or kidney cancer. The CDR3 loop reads CASSPSTGDRNQPQHF. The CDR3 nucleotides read TGCGCCAGCAGCCCATCGACAGGGGACCGCAATCAGCCCCAGCATTTT.